This T cell receptor (beta chain) was captured in a study of T-cell memory formation after mild COVID-19. Study observations and caveats: CD4/CD8 balance held among clones contracting day 15 to 85, and later expanders leaned CD4+. Nothing showed for sure that second-wave clones peaking on day 37 were SARS-CoV-2 specific. Memory sampled before infection contained some responding clones, suggesting cross-reactive memory joined.

TCRdb recomputed calls from the 5' RACE reads with MiXCR, one row per CDR3 protein. The data contain approximately 570,000 distinct CDR3 sequences, under 20% of them singletons. Only a few counts were recorded for this clonotype. The target antigen is unknown. The sequencing input was PBMCs or a T cell subset sorted from them (not recorded which). The receptor comes from an adult woman who had mild COVID-19 (a few samples of this study predate the infection). Cell type and time point are not known.

CDR3 nucleotides: TGTGCCAGCAGCTTATATGAGATAGGGGGTGAGCAGTACTTC. Its translation: CASSLYEIGGEQYF. This chain uses TRBV11-2 with TRBJ2-7; possibly TRBD1 for D (6 bases). Per germline, CDR1 SGHAT and CDR2 FQNNGV. This CDR3 spans 14 amino acids. The V and J ends lost 2 bases and 7 bases respectively, with 15 bases between them.